This is a list of T cell receptor beta chains from one sample in a study of technical replicates of blood from four donors. TCRdb keeps only in-frame clones here, not all; method: immunoSEQ multiplex PCR. Here the sample spans about 74,000 clones, roughly 94% being singletons. The material sequenced was T cells isolated from PBMCs. All receptors derive from a human donor in good health. Each CDR3 is given with its conserved first and last residue. Fields, in order: clone size, D gene, CDR3 length, J gene, V gene, CDR3 DNA, CDR3 protein. D genes are given only for firm matches. The listing skips clone size in some rows; elsewhere it reads once, few, many or a size class.

NA	NA	12	TRBJ2-7	TRBV28	TGTGCCAGCTGCGGACAGAGCTACGAGCAGTACTTC	CASCGQSYEQYF
NA	TRBD2	16	TRBJ2-7	TRBV7-6	TGTGCCAGCAGCTTATACGACCTAGCGGACTCCTACGAGCAGTACTTC	CASSLYDLADSYEQYF
NA	NA	12	TRBJ2-2	TRBV11-2	TGTGCCAGCAGCCCCCTCTCCGGGGAGCTGTTTTTT	CASSPLSGELFF
NA	NA	17	TRBJ2-3	TRBV7-9	TGTGCCAGCAGCCCCCGACGTACAGGGCCCCCCACAGATACGCAGTATTTT	CASSPRRTGPPTDTQYF
once	NA	17	TRBJ1-2	TRBV4-1	TGCGCCAGCAGCCAGGAAATACCAGGGGCCCCGCTTTATGGCTACACCTTC	CASSQEIPGAPLYGYTF
NA	NA	14	TRBJ2-2	TRBV7-9	TGTGCCAGCAGCTTACGGGGGAACACCGGGGAGCTGTTTTTT	CASSLRGNTGELFF
NA	NA	13	TRBJ2-5	TRBV7-9	TGTGCCAGCAGCTTAGTTCTACAAGAGACCCAGTACTTC	CASSLVLQETQYF
NA	NA	14	TRBJ1-2	TRBV23-1	TGCGCCAGCAGATGCGGGCAGCCTAACTATGGCTACACCTTC	CASRCGQPNYGYTF
once	TRBD2	15	TRBJ2-3	TRBV15	TGTGCCACCAGCGTACTAGCGGGTCCCACAGATACGCAGTATTTT	CATSVLAGPTDTQYF
NA	NA	11	TRBJ1-2	TRBV29-1	TGCAGCGTTGAGGCATACTATGGCTACACCTTC	CSVEAYYGYTF
once	TRBD2	15	TRBJ2-3	TRBV29-1	TGCAGCGTGGATCCTAGCGGGGGAGTCACAGATACGCAGTATTTT	CSVDPSGGVTDTQYF
NA	NA	12	TRBJ1-1	TRBV10-2	TGCGCCAGCACCGAGAGGGGGATGGAAGCTTTCTTT	CASTERGMEAFF
NA	NA	11	TRBJ2-1	TRBV6-6	TGTGCCAGCAGTCTGTACAATGAGCAGTTCTTC	CASSLYNEQFF
NA	NA	13	TRBJ1-1	TRBV6-5	TGTGCCAGCAGCCACCGACAGGACACTGAAGCTTTCTTT	CASSHRQDTEAFF
once	NA	14	TRBJ1-5	TRBV5-6	TGTGCCAGCAGCGTTTGGGGGGGGCATATACCCCAGCATTTT	CASSVWGGHIPQHF
NA	TRBD1	18	TRBJ1-5	TRBV19	TGTGCCAGTAGTATAGATTGGTGGGACAGGGATGTTTCTCAGCCCCAGCATTTT	CASSIDWWDRDVSQPQHF
NA	NA	19	TRBJ1-5	TRBV19	TGTGCCAGTAAACTGTGGGGTGCGGGTGTCAGCTATAGCAATCAGCCCCAGCATTTT	CASKLWGAGVSYSNQPQHF
NA	NA	14	TRBJ1-3	TRBV5-4	TGTGCCAGCAGCTATCAGGCTCGTGGAAACACCATATATTTT	CASSYQARGNTIYF
NA	TRBD1	16	TRBJ1-3	TRBV5-6	TGTGCCAGCAGCTCGACAGGGAAGGCCTCTGGAAACACCATATATTTT	CASSSTGKASGNTIYF